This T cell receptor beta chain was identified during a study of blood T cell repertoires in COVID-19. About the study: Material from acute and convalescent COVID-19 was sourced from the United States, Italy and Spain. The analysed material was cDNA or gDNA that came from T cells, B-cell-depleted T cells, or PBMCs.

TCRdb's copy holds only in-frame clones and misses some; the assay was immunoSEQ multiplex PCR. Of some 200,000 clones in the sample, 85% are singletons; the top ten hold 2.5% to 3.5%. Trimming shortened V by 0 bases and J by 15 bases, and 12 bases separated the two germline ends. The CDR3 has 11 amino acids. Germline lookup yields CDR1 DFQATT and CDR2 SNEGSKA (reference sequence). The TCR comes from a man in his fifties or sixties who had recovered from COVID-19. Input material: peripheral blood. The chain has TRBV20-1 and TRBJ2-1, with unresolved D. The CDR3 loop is CSARDESPPFF. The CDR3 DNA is TGCAGTGCTAGAGATGAGTCTCCCCCGTTCTTC.